The clone carrying this T cell receptor (beta chain) occurred a few times. The CDR3 totals 17 residues. The germline V gene has CDR1 KGHSH and CDR2 LQKENI. The trim removed 0 bases at V and 7 bases at J, leaving 14 bases unmatched. As handled by the study authors: Amplification of reference gene primers provided the estimated nucleated cell counts. The protocol was immunoSEQ multiplex PCR, while the TCRdb copy is restricted to in-frame clones and leaves out a portion. That table furnishes V, J and clone size, whereas the DNA furnished D and trimming. This table has about 170,000 clones, approximately 87% appearing once. The sample comes from a study of blood T cell repertoires in COVID-19. Study details: In each case, the material was cDNA or gDNA derived from T cells, B-cell-depleted T cells, or PBMCs.

This receptor was identified in a young man with active or convalescent COVID-19. The chain is built from TRBV18 and TRBJ1-1; 7 bases align to TRBD1. Material for sequencing was peripheral blood. In DNA, the CDR3 is TGTGCCAGCTCACCACCTGGAGGGGGCGCGAATGATGGTGAAGCTTTCTTT. Its protein product is CASSPPGGGANDGEAFF.